The 20 T cell receptor beta chains below were found in one sample sequenced in a study of T cells in localized non-small cell lung cancer. Assay: immunoSEQ multiplex PCR; the TCRdb copy retains only in-frame clones and omits some. The sample consists of some 78,000 clones, just under 85% of them appearing once. Specimen: peripheral blood, collected before any cancer treatment. These receptor sequences come from a man aged 40 to 75 with stage I lung adenocarcinoma.

The chain carries TRBV30 and TRBJ2-3; 10 nucleotides align to TRBD1. CDR1 is GTSNPN, CDR2 SVGIG, per germline (reference sequence). The trim removed 2 bases at V and 6 bases at J, leaving 11 bases unmatched. The CDR3 spans 16 residues. The CDR3 reads CAWSHGRQGARDTQYF. The CDR3 DNA sequence: TGTGCCTGGAGTCACGGGAGACAGGGGGCGCGGGATACGCAGTATTTT.

This clone came up a few times. V gene TRBV2 combines with J gene TRBJ2-3; D might be TRBD2 (6 bases). V was clipped by 5 bases and J by 2 bases, with 14 bases between them. Germline V lookup: CDR1 SNHLY, CDR2 FYNNEI. The CDR3 loop spans 15 amino acids. The CDR3 DNA follows: TGTGCCAGCAGTAATCACGCGGGGCCCACAGATACGCAGTATTTT. It yields the protein CASSNHAGPTDTQYF.

This clone was recorded once. The chain joins TRBV28 to TRBJ2-7; 14 nucleotides agree with TRBD2. The CDR3 is 17 residues long. Germline V gene data show CDR1 as MDHEN and CDR2 as SYDVKM. After removal of 1 base from V and 7 bases from J, the junction contained 9 bases not matched to a gene. In DNA form, the CDR3 reads TGTGCCAGCAGTTTATTTGGGGGACTAGCGGGAGATGAAGAGCAGTACTTC. This gives the protein CASSLFGGLAGDEEQYF.

The chain couples TRBV11-2 to TRBJ1-1; the D gene is possibly TRBD1 (5 bases). V was clipped by 6 bases and J by 8 bases, with 16 bases between them. This CDR3 contains 13 residues. CDR1 SGHAT and CDR2 FQNNGV come from the germline V gene. The CDR3 reads CASRQSGGLEAFF. In DNA, the CDR3 is TGTGCCAGCAGACAAAGCGGGGGACTCGAAGCTTTCTTT.

CDR3 nucleotide sequence: TGTGCCAGCAGCCTCCCGACTGCCCACGAGCAGTACTTC. Protein product: CASSLPTAHEQYF. The chain links TRBV5-6 to TRBJ2-7, with no clear D. The V and J ends lost 4 bases and 5 bases respectively, with 13 bases between them. The CDR3 totals 13 residues. Per germline, CDR1 SGHDT and CDR2 YYEEEE.

This sequence joins TRBV30 and TRBJ1-1; D ambiguous. Germline V gene data show CDR1 as GTSNPN and CDR2 as SVGIG (reference sequence). This CDR3 has 13 residues. V lost 3 bases, J lost 0 bases, and 8 bases lay in between. The CDR3 loop reads CAWREWVNTEAFF. The CDR3, as DNA: TGTGCCTGGAGGGAGTGGGTGAACACTGAAGCTTTCTTT.

This chain links TRBV7-2 with TRBJ2-5; no clear D. Germline CDR1 and CDR2: SGHTA and FQGNSA. CDR3 length: 12 amino acids. Trimming shortened V by 8 bases and J by 2 bases, and 9 bases separated the two germline ends. The CDR3: CASGPNQETQYF. The CDR3 DNA reads TGTGCCAGCGGCCCGAATCAAGAGACCCAGTACTTC.

This chain joins TRBV2 and TRBJ2-5, with a tentative D call TRBD1 (5 bases). Germline V CDR1 and CDR2: SNHLY, FYNNEI. CDR3 length: 18 residues. Trimming removed 5 bases at V and 2 bases at J, with 24 bases between. The CDR3 here is CASSTDPGRAARQETQYF. The CDR3 bases are TGTGCCAGCAGTACCGATCCGGGCAGGGCGGCCCGACAAGAGACCCAGTACTTC. Looking up the rest from reference TRBV2 and TRBJ2-5 gives the full variable domain: EPEVTQTPSHQVTQMGQEVILRCVPISNHLYFYWYRQILGQKVEFLVSFYNNEISEKSEIFDDQFSVERPDGSNFTLKIRSTKLEDSAMYFCASSTDPGRAARQETQYFGPGTRLLVL.

V and J are TRBV5-1 and TRBJ1-1, with unresolved D. CDR1 SGHRS and CDR2 YFSETQ come from the germline V gene. The CDR3 has 15 amino acids. With 3 bases removed from V and 1 base from J, the gap between germline ends came to 13 bases. CDR3 in DNA: TGCGCCAGCAGCTCCTTTCCGAAGGGGAACACTGAAGCTTTCTTT. Protein product: CASSSFPKGNTEAFF.

The chain links TRBV29-1 to TRBJ2-1; D is perhaps TRBD1 (6 bases). Germline V gene data show CDR1 as SQVTM and CDR2 as ANQGSEA. The ends were cut back, 5 bases at V and 7 bases at J, with 12 bases in the middle. CDR3 length equals 12 residues. The CDR3 sequence is CSVRAGDNEQFF. Here the CDR3 DNA reads TGCAGCGTTCGGGCAGGGGATAATGAGCAGTTCTTC.

The rearrangement joins TRBV27 to TRBJ2-1, with 7 nucleotides matching TRBD2. The CDR3 spans 17 residues. The germline V gene has CDR1 MNHEY and CDR2 SMNVEV (reference sequence). The J segment lost 3 bases and the V segment lost 4 bases, leaving 12 bases of the junction unmatched. The DNA of the CDR3 is TGTGCCAGCAGTTCCCCTCAGAGGGAGGGTAACTACAATGAGCAGTTCTTC. This gives the protein CASSSPQREGNYNEQFF.

The rearrangement uses TRBV7-2 and TRBJ2-7; no clear D gene. The V gene's germline CDR1 is SGHTA and CDR2 FQGNSA. V shed 6 bases and J shed 2 bases, with 17 bases lying between them. This CDR3 contains 15 residues. CDR3 sequence reads: CASRESPLGTYEQYF. Here the CDR3 DNA reads TGTGCCAGCAGAGAATCGCCCCTGGGGACCTACGAGCAGTACTTC.

This clone was counted once. The chain joins TRBV18 to TRBJ2-2; 7 bases align to TRBD2. Germline CDR1 and CDR2: KGHSH and LQKENI. The CDR3 consists of 16 residues. Trimming removed 5 bases from V and 1 base from J; junction bases left unmatched: 7. DNA for the CDR3: TGTGCCAGCTCATACCTAGCGGAGCTGAACACCGGGGAGCTGTTTTTT. Translated, it gives CASSYLAELNTGELFF. Variable domain in full (rest from reference TRBV18 and TRBJ2-2): NAGVMQNPRHLVRRRGQEARLRCSPMKGHSHVYWYRQLPEEGLKFMVYLQKENIIDESGMPKERFSAEFPKEGPSILRIQQVVRGDSAAYFCASSYLAELNTGELFFGEGSRLTVL.

V is TRBV28 and J is TRBJ2-3; D may be TRBD1 (6 bases). Looked up from germline, CDR1 is MDHEN and CDR2 is SYDVKM. This CDR3 region has 15 residues. V dropped 10 bases and J dropped 4 bases, with 21 bases sitting between them. CDR3 amino acids: CATTAQVQGSDTQYF. CDR3 bases: TGTGCCACCACTGCTCAAGTGCAGGGGTCAGATACGCAGTATTTT. Combining the CDR3 with reference TRBV28 and TRBJ2-3 gives the whole variable domain DVKVTQSSRYLVKRTGEKVFLECVQDMDHENMFWYRQDPGLGLRLIYFSYDVKMKEKGDIPEGYSVSREKKERFSLILESASTNQTSMYLCATTAQVQGSDTQYFGPGTRLTVL.

The rearrangement joins TRBV5-6 to TRBJ1-2; 9 bases are a match to TRBD1. The V and J ends lost 5 bases and 8 bases, in that order; junction bases with no gene match: 10. The CDR3 loop spans 14 amino acids. Germline CDR1 reads SGHDT; CDR2 reads YYEEEE. The CDR3 DNA follows: TGTGCCAGCAGACGCCGGGACAGGGTCGTCGGCTACACCTTC. It codes for CASRRRDRVVGYTF.

This clone was detected a few times. The chain has TRBV13 and TRBJ2-7, with 7 bases fitting TRBD1. V shed 5 bases and J 2 bases; nucleotides not matched to a gene: 6. The germline CDR1 and CDR2 sequences are PRHDT and FYEKMQ (reference sequence). The CDR3 contains 14 residues. CDR3 DNA: TGTGCCAGCAGCCCTCAGGGGGACCCCTACGAGCAGTACTTC. Translation: CASSPQGDPYEQYF.

The chain employs TRBV18 and TRBJ1-2; 11 bases are a match to TRBD1. With V trimmed by 0 bases and J by 7 bases, 7 bases remained unmatched. Germline-derived CDR1 and CDR2 are KGHSH and LQKENI. The CDR3 covers 16 residues. This chain's CDR3 is CASSPPSRDRGIGYTF. CDR3 DNA: TGTGCCAGCTCACCACCGTCCCGGGACAGGGGGATTGGCTACACCTTC.

J is TRBJ1-2 and V is TRBV6-1, with TRBD1 matching 7 bases. Trimming cost V 1 base and J 6 bases; bases outside gene matches: 5. Germline CDR1 reads MNHNS; CDR2 reads SASEGT. CDR3 size: 14 residues. This CDR3 is CASSEDRDSHGYTF. DNA of the CDR3: TGTGCCAGCAGTGAAGATAGGGACAGCCATGGCTACACCTTC.

The V gene is TRBV7-2, the J gene TRBJ2-3; the D is unclear. The CDR3 covers 12 residues. V was trimmed by 1 base and J by 8 bases, leaving 7 bases between them. Per the germline V gene, CDR1 is SGHTA and CDR2 is FQGNSA. CDR3 nucleotides: TGTGCCAGCAGCTTAGAATGGACTACGCAGTATTTT. Translated: CASSLEWTTQYF.

This chain uses TRBV6-5 with TRBJ2-2; either TRBD1 or TRBD2 may supply D (6 bases each). With 5 bases removed from V and 3 bases from J, the gap between germline ends came to 10 bases. The germline V gene encodes CDR1 MNHEY and CDR2 SVGAGI. This CDR3 has 14 residues. The CDR3 loop reads CASSGRGDTGELFF. CDR3 DNA sequence: TGTGCCAGCAGTGGTAGGGGGGACACCGGGGAGCTGTTTTTT.